One sample yielded the 8 T cell receptor beta chains listed below, sequenced in a study of beta chain features in type 1 diabetes. These receptors have no known antigen. Study-wide findings and caveats: People with Type 1 diabetes carried modestly yet significantly shorter TCRB CDR3s in all four CD4+ subsets.

Of the isolated RNA, all was reverse transcribed, and so the sequenced material was expressed TCRB transcripts. Method: immunoSEQ multiplex PCR; TCRdb's copy keeps in-frame clones and lacks some. Among hundreds of thousands of clones listed, around 15% were seen once. The sample taken for sequencing was naive CD4+ T cells from blood. The receptors shown here come from a man aged 18 to 30 with type 1 diabetes.

This clone was picked up a small number of times. The chain links TRBV4-2 to TRBJ2-2; 12 bases line up with TRBD2. CDR3 size: 16 residues. Germline CDR1 and CDR2: LGHNA and YNFKEQ. V was pared by 4 bases and J by 2 bases, with 2 bases of the junction left unmatched. The CDR3 reads CASSLGLAGNTGELFF. The CDR3 DNA reads TGTGCCAGCAGCCTTGGACTAGCGGGAAACACCGGGGAGCTGTTTTTT.

This clone appeared a few times. This sequence joins TRBV7-2 and TRBJ2-5, with a possible D match to TRBD1 (5 bases). The J call is doubtful: the DNA matches TRBJ2-7 better. In germline, CDR1 is SGHTA, CDR2 FQGNSA. CDR3 size: 12 residues. The CDR3 loop reads CASSLARGEQYF. The CDR3 DNA reads as TGTGCCAGCAGCTTAGCTAGGGGCGAGCAGTACTTC.

In this sample, this clone turned up a few times. The chain employs TRBV2 and TRBJ2-7; 10 bases fit TRBD1. V was clipped by 3 bases and J by 3 bases; unmatched bases: 5. This CDR3 region has 15 residues. Germline-derived CDR1 and CDR2 are SNHLY and FYNNEI. CDR3 DNA: TGTGCCAGCAGTGAGGGTCGGACAGGGGGCTACGAGCAGTACTTC. It is translated as CASSEGRTGGYEQYF.

The chain uses TRBV4-2 and TRBJ1-2; TRBD1 might be the D (6 bases). V was cut by 4 bases and J by 0 bases, with 12 bases left in between. Germline assignment: CDR1 LGHNA and CDR2 YNFKEQ. The CDR3 is 15 residues long. For the CDR3, the DNA is TGTGCCAGCAGCCGCAACAGGGATTCTAACTATGGCTACACCTTC. Translating gives CASSRNRDSNYGYTF.

This clone was observed a few times. The V and J genes are TRBV25-1 and TRBJ2-2; TRBD1 matches at 7 bases. CDR1 and CDR2 from the germline V gene are MGHDK and SYGVNS. This CDR3 region has 16 residues. J lost 4 bases, V lost 5 bases, and 10 bases had no gene match. The CDR3 coding sequence is TGTGCCAGCAGTCATCCGGGACAGTTGGGCACCGGGGAGCTGTTTTTT. As protein: CASSHPGQLGTGELFF.

J is TRBJ2-7 and V is TRBV11-2; a weak D match, TRBD2 (6 bases). Germline V gene data show CDR1 as SGHAT and CDR2 as FQNNGV. Trimming shortened V by 2 bases and J by 2 bases, and 13 bases separated the two germline ends. This CDR3 comprises 15 residues. This CDR3 reads CASSLLPRGPYEQYF. As DNA, the CDR3 is TGTGCCAGCAGCTTACTCCCGCGGGGTCCCTACGAGCAGTACTTC.

The chain is built from TRBV28 and TRBJ2-3; 8 nucleotides line up with TRBD2. Germline V gives CDR1 MDHEN, CDR2 SYDVKM. The length of the CDR3 is 15 residues. J gave up 6 bases and V 7 bases, and 12 bases lay outside the gene matches. The CDR3 region has the DNA TGTGCCAGCAAATCCGGGGGGGCACCCAGGGATACGCAGTATTTT. Its protein is CASKSGGAPRDTQYF.

The chain is built from TRBV11-1 and TRBJ2-1, with 10 bases lining up with TRBD1. The junction had 15 bases not matched to a gene; V was cut back by 5 bases and J by 8 bases. Per the germline V gene, CDR1 is SGHAT and CDR2 is FQDESV (reference sequence). The CDR3 totals 17 residues. This CDR3 is CASSAPRSGTGVYEQFF. CDR3 DNA sequence: TGTGCCAGCAGCGCCCCGCGATCCGGGACAGGGGTTTATGAGCAGTTCTTC. The full variable domain, rest sourced from reference TRBV11-1 and TRBJ2-1, is EAEVAQSPRYKITEKSQAVAFWCDPISGHATLYWYRQILGQGPELLVQFQDESVVDDSQLPKDRFSAERLKGVDSTLKIQPAELGDSAMYLCASSAPRSGTGVYEQFFGPGTRLTVL.